Listed here are 11 T cell receptor beta chains from one sample, sequenced in a study of control samples from healthy donors and cancer patients. Repertoires were generated with immunoSEQ multiplex PCR, while TCRdb's copy carries only in-frame clones and drops some. The sample table sets out about 210,000 clones. Sample: blood. These receptors were taken from a woman aged 25 to 45 in good health.

Concerning this clone: Different DNA sequences within this sample yield the same CDR3. The chain carries TRBV5-1 and TRBJ2-7; D not certain. This CDR3 is built from 11 residues. The V end was cut by 5 bases, the J end by 3 bases, with 6 bases between. The germline CDR1 and CDR2 sequences are SGHRS and YFSETQ. The CDR3 here is CASRSGYEQYF. The CDR3 bases are TGCGCCAGCAGGTCGGGCTACGAGCAGTACTTC.

This chain connects TRBV27 to TRBJ1-2; maybe TRBD1 (6 bases). Germline assignment: CDR1 MNHEY and CDR2 SMNVEV (reference sequence). Trimming took 5 bases from V and 3 from J, leaving 16 bases between them. This CDR3 is 15 amino acids long. The DNA of the CDR3 is TGTGCCAGCAGTCCCGAGCGGGGGCTTTACTATGGCTACACCTTC. Its translation is CASSPERGLYYGYTF.

V and J are TRBV5-1 and TRBJ2-1; 9 bases fit TRBD1. The CDR3 extends over 16 amino acids. The J segment lost 8 bases and the V segment lost 2 bases, leaving 11 bases of the junction unmatched. From germline, CDR1 is SGHRS and CDR2 YFSETQ. DNA of the CDR3: TGCGCCAGCAGCTTCGGGACAGGGTTGCCTGTCGATGAGCAGTTCTTC. Residues: CASSFGTGLPVDEQFF.

The chain employs TRBV19 and TRBJ2-5; tentatively, D is TRBD2 (6 bases). This CDR3 is built from 14 residues. V was pared by 3 bases and J by 4 bases, with 12 bases between. Germline V gives CDR1 LNHDA, CDR2 SQIVND (reference sequence). The CDR3 DNA follows: TGTGCCAGTAGTATCCCCGGAGGGCTAGAGACCCAGTACTTC. Its translation: CASSIPGGLETQYF.

This chain uses TRBV11-3 with TRBJ2-2; no definite D call. Trimming removed 4 bases from V and 4 bases from J, with 10 bases in between. CDR3 length equals 14 residues. Germline V gives CDR1 SGHNT, CDR2 YENEEA. CDR3 nucleotides: TGTGCCAGCAGCTCTTCGGGTTTCACCGGGGAGCTGTTTTTT. Translating gives CASSSSGFTGELFF. Filled out from reference TRBV11-3 and TRBJ2-2, the complete variable domain reads EAGVVQSPRYKIIEKKQPVAFWCNPISGHNTLYWYLQNLGQGPELLIRYENEEAVDDSQLPKDRFSAERLKGVDSTLKIQPAELGDSAVYLCASSSSGFTGELFFGEGSRLTVL.

The chain uses TRBV5-6 and TRBJ2-1; 9 bases map to TRBD1. The CDR3 consists of 15 residues. J was trimmed by 4 bases and V by 4 bases; bases with no gene match: 6. The germline CDR1 and CDR2 sequences are SGHDT and YYEEEE. The CDR3 region has the DNA TGTGCCAGCAGCCTCCGGGACAGGGCTTACAATGAGCAGTTCTTC. Amino acid sequence: CASSLRDRAYNEQFF.

V is TRBV24-1 and J is TRBJ2-2; 9 positions agree with TRBD1. The germline V gene encodes CDR1 KGHDR and CDR2 SFDVKD. Trimming took 4 bases from V and 6 from J; bases not matched to a gene: 8. The CDR3 extends over 16 amino acids. As DNA, the CDR3 is TGTGCCACCAGTGACCAGACAGGGGGTGGTTCCGGGGAGCTGTTTTTT. Its protein product is CATSDQTGGGSGELFF.

This sequence joins TRBV6-4 and TRBJ2-3, with TRBD1 as a possible D gene (6 bases). The CDR3 totals 14 residues. From germline, CDR1 is MRHNA and CDR2 SNTAGT. V was shortened by 2 bases and J by 1 base, with 7 bases between the two germline ends. CDR3 coding DNA: TGTGCCAGCAGTGACGAGGGGGGCACAGATACGCAGTATTTT. Encoded protein: CASSDEGGTDTQYF.

The J gene is TRBJ1-5, the V gene TRBV7-2; TRBD1 might be the D (6 bases). Trimming cost V 6 bases and J 6 bases, with 18 bases left between them. The germline CDR1 and CDR2 sequences are SGHTA and FQGNSA. The CDR3 contains 15 residues. The CDR3 DNA reads as TGTGCCAGCAGTGCCGAGGGGGGGCGCACTCAGCCCCAGCATTTT. Its protein is CASSAEGGRTQPQHF.

The chain joins TRBV29-1 to TRBJ2-7; D might be TRBD1 (5 bases). Germline V lookup: CDR1 SQVTM, CDR2 ANQGSEA. V was pared by 1 base and J by 2 bases, with 15 bases between. CDR3 length equals 15 residues. The CDR3 DNA is TGCAGCGTTGAAGGTCAGTCTGACAGTACCTACGAGCAGTACTTC. This encodes CSVEGQSDSTYEQYF.

On this clone: Other DNA sequences in the same sample also yield this CDR3. The chain carries TRBV7-9 and TRBJ1-3; D gene ambiguous. The V gene's germline CDR1 is SEHNR and CDR2 FQNEAQ (reference sequence). V was clipped by 3 bases and J by 2 bases, with 8 bases between them. This CDR3 region has 14 residues. Here the CDR3 DNA reads TGTGCCAGCAGCTTTACTGGGGCTGGAAACACCATATATTTT. As protein: CASSFTGAGNTIYF.